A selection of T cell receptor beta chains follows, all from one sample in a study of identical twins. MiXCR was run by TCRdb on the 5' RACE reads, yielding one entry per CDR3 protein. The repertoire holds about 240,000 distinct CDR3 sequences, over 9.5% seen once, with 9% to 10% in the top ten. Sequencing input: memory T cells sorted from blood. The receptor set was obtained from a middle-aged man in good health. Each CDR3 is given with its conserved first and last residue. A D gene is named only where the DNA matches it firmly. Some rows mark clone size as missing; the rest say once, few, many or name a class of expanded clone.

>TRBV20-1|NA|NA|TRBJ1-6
CSARDSRTYNSPLHF
TGCAGTGCTAGAGATAGCAGGACTTATAATTCACCCCTCCACTTT
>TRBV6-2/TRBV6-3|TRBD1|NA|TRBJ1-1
CASSSPPPGGNTEAFF
TGTGCCAGCAGTTCTCCACCCCCAGGGGGTAACACTGAAGCTTTCTTT
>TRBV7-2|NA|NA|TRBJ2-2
CASSLGASGELFF
TGTGCCAGCAGCTTGGGGGCGTCCGGGGAGCTGTTTTTT
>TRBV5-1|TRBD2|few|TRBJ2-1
CASSLRPSGGAAEQFF
TGCGCCAGCAGCTTGAGGCCCAGCGGGGGGGCCGCTGAGCAGTTCTTC
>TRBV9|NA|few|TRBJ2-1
CASSVAPGPYNEQFF
TGTGCCAGCAGCGTAGCTCCAGGGCCGTACAATGAGCAGTTCTTC
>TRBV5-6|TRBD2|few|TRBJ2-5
CASSQRGYEETQYF
TGTGCCAGCAGCCAGCGGGGTTACGAAGAGACCCAGTACTTC
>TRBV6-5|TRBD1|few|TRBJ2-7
CASKDRSYEQYF
TGTGCCAGCAAGGACAGGTCCTACGAGCAGTACTTC
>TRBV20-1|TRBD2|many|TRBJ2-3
CSASGLAGSTQYF
TGCAGTGCTTCTGGACTAGCGGGAAGTACGCAGTATTTT
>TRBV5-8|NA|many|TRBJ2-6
CASSTTGSGANVLTF
TGTGCCAGCAGCACCACAGGGTCTGGGGCCAACGTCCTGACTTTC
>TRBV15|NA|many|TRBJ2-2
CATSRESATGELFF
TGTGCCACCAGCAGAGAATCTGCGACAGGGGAGCTGTTTTTT
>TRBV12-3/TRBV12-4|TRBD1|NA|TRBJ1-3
CASRSYRDRAGNTIYF
TGTGCCAGCAGATCTTACAGGGACAGAGCTGGAAACACCATATATTTT
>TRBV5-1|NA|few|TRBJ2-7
CASSLGWGASYEQYF
TGCGCCAGCAGCTTGGGGTGGGGCGCTTCCTACGAGCAGTACTTC
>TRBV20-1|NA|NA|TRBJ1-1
CSARDIVGGTEAFF
TGCAGTGCTAGAGATATCGTGGGGGGTACTGAAGCTTTCTTT
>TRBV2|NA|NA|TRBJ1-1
CASSEAREVMNTEAFF
TGTGCCAGCAGTGAAGCGCGTGAAGTCATGAACACTGAAGCTTTCTTT
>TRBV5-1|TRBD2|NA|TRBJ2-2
CASSSGRTSGSGELFF
TGCGCCAGCAGCTCGGGACGGACTAGCGGGTCCGGGGAGCTGTTTTTT
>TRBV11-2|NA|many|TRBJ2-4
CASTDNREAKNIQYF
TGTGCCAGCACCGATAACAGGGAGGCCAAAAACATTCAGTACTTC
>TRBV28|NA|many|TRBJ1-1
CATSRPNTEAFF
TGTGCCACCTCCCGCCCGAACACTGAAGCTTTCTTT
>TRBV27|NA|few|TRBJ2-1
CASSSLNWGNGDEQFF
TGTGCCAGCAGTTCGCTTAACTGGGGGAACGGAGATGAGCAGTTCTTC
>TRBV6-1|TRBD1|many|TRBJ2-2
CASRRRFRGIGELFF
TGTGCCAGCAGGCGGCGGTTCAGGGGGATCGGGGAGCTGTTTTTT
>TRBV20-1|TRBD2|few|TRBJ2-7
CSASPGLAGGPYEQYF
TGCAGTGCTAGTCCCGGACTAGCGGGAGGGCCTTACGAGCAGTACTTC
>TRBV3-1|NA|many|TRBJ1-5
CASSQGPQPQHF
TGTGCCAGCAGCCAAGGTCCTCAGCCCCAGCATTTT
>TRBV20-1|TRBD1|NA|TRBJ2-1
CSARDSTGVSSYNEQFF
TGCAGTGCTAGAGATTCGACAGGGGTTAGCTCCTACAATGAGCAGTTCTTC
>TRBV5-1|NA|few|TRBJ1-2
CASSPEGRDGYTF
TGCGCCAGCAGCCCCGAGGGGCGTGATGGCTACACCTTC
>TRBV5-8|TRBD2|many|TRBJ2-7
CASSLGLASTYEQYF
TGTGCCAGCAGCTTGGGACTAGCGTCTACCTACGAGCAGTACTTC
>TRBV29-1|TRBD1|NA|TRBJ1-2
CSVDRVGYGYTF
TGCAGCGTGGACAGGGTCGGCTATGGCTACACCTTC
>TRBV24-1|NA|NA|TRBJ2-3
CATSGSLSAGDTQYF
TGTGCCACCAGTGGGTCCCTATCGGCCGGAGATACGCAGTATTTT
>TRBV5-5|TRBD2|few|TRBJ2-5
CASSRSGTTYQETQYF
TGTGCCAGCAGCCGCTCCGGGACTACTTACCAAGAGACCCAGTACTTC
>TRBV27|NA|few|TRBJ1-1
CASSPPGAGTEAFF
TGTGCCAGCAGTCCGCCAGGGGCTGGTACTGAAGCTTTCTTT
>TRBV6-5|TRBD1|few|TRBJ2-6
CASSYLFGTGGSGANVLTF
TGTGCCAGCAGTTACCTTTTTGGGACAGGGGGCTCTGGGGCCAACGTCCTGACTTTC
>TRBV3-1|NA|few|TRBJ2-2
CASSPLGGSNTGELFF
TGTGCCAGCAGTCCCCTCGGGGGCTCGAACACCGGGGAGCTGTTTTTT
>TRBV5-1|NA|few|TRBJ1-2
CASSLAGVKNGYTF
TGCGCCAGCAGCTTGGCAGGGGTTAAGAATGGCTACACCTTC
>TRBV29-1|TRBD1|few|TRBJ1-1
CSVEDLKGAGRTEAFF
TGCAGCGTTGAAGATCTTAAGGGGGCCGGGCGGACTGAAGCTTTCTTT
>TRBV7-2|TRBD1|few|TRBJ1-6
CASSWTGFSPLHF
TGTGCCAGCAGCTGGACAGGGTTCTCACCCCTCCACTTT
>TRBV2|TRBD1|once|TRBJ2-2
CASVGQGAIGELFF
TGTGCCAGCGTCGGACAGGGGGCCATCGGGGAGCTGTTTTTT
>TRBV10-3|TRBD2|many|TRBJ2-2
CAISEVAGGNTGELFF
TGTGCCATCAGTGAGGTAGCGGGAGGCAACACCGGGGAGCTGTTTTTT
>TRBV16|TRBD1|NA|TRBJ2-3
CASSRGQGPTDTQYF
TGTGCCAGCAGCAGAGGACAGGGGCCCACAGATACGCAGTATTTT
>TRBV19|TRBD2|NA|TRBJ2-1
CASSIASGRVYNEQFF
TGTGCCAGTAGTATAGCTAGCGGGAGGGTCTATAATGAGCAGTTCTTC
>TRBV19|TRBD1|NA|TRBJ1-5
CASSILKPTGYHSNQPQHF
TGTGCCAGTAGTATACTTAAACCGACAGGGTATCATAGCAATCAGCCCCAGCATTTT
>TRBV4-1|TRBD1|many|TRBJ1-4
CASSHSRPGGKLFF
TGCGCCAGCAGCCATTCCCGGCCAGGGGGAAAACTGTTTTTT
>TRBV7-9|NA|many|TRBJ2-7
CASSSDRDGTYEQYF
TGTGCCAGCAGCTCCGACCGGGACGGTACCTACGAGCAGTACTTC
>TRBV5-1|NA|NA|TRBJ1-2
CASSQVGQSYGYTF
TGCGCCAGCAGCCAGGTTGGACAGTCCTATGGCTACACCTTC
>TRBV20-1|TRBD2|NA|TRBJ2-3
CSARWGSGTLTDTQYF
TGCAGTGCTAGGTGGGGGAGCGGGACCCTCACAGATACGCAGTATTTT
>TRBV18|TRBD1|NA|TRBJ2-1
CASSPGRTGIFF
TGTGCCAGCTCACCAGGGAGGACAGGGATATTCTTC
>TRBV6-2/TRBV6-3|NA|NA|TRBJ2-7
CASSLFGGAFYEQYF
TGTGCCAGCAGTTTATTTGGAGGGGCCTTCTACGAGCAGTACTTC
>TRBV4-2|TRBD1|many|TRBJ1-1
CASSARDRLMNTEAFF
TGTGCCAGCAGCGCCCGGGACAGGCTCATGAACACTGAAGCTTTCTTT
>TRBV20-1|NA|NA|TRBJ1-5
CSARMGVGGGNQPQHF
TGCAGTGCTCGCATGGGGGTGGGGGGTGGCAATCAGCCCCAGCATTTT
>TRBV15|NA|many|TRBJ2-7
CATSRDPGQPYEQYF
TGTGCCACCAGCAGAGATCCCGGACAGCCCTACGAGCAGTACTTC
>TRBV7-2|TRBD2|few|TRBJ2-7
CASSLPAGALSYEQYF
TGTGCCAGCAGCTTACCAGCGGGGGCCCTCTCCTACGAGCAGTACTTC
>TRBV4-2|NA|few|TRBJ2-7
CASPLGPVENAEQYF
TGTGCCAGCCCCCTAGGGCCCGTCGAGAACGCCGAGCAGTACTTC
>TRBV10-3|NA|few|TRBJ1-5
CAISESIQGNQPQHF
TGTGCCATCAGTGAGTCGATACAGGGAAATCAGCCCCAGCATTTT